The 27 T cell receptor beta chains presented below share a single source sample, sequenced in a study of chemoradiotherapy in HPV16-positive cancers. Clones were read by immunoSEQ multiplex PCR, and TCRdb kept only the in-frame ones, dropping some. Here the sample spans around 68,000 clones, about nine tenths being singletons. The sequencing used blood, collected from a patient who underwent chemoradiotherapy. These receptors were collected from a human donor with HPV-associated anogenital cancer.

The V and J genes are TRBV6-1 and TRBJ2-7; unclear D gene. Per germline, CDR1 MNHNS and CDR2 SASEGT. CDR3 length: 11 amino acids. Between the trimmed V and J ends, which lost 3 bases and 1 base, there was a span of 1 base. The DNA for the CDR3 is TGTGCCAGCAGTGATTCCTACGAGCAGTACTTC. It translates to CASSDSYEQYF.

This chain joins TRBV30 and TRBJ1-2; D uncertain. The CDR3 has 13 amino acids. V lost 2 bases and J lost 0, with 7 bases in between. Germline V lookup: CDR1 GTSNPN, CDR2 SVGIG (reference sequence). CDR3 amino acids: CAWSPIANYGYTF. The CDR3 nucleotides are TGTGCCTGGAGTCCAATCGCTAACTATGGCTACACCTTC.

CDR3 nucleotides: TGTGCCAGCAGTGAAGCGGTTACTTTGAGTGAGCAGTTCTTC. This translates into CASSEAVTLSEQFF. The chain joins TRBV6-1 to TRBJ2-1; D remains ambiguous. CDR1 is MNHNS, CDR2 SASEGT, per germline. V lost 0 bases and J lost 9, with 12 bases in between. This CDR3 comprises 14 residues.

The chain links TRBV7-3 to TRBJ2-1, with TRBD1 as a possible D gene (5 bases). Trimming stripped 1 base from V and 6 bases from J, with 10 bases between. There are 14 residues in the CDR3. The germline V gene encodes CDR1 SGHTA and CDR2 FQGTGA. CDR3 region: CASSLNRQGNEQFF. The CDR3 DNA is TGTGCCAGCAGCTTAAACCGGCAGGGCAATGAGCAGTTCTTC.

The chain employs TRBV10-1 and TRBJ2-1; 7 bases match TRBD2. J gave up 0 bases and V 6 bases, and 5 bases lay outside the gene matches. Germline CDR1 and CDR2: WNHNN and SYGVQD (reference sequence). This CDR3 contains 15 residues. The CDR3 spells CASSVGGSSYNEQFF. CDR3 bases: TGCGCCAGCAGCGTAGGCGGGAGCTCCTACAATGAGCAGTTCTTC.

As DNA, the CDR3 is TGTGCCAGCAGTCGGACAGGGTTGGACACTGAAGCTTTCTTT. Translation gives CASSRTGLDTEAFF. The chain recombines TRBV28 with TRBJ1-1; 8 bases are a match to TRBD1. Germline V gene lookup returns CDR1 MDHEN and CDR2 SYDVKM. The V gene end was trimmed by 5 bases and the J gene end by 3 bases; junction bases not matched to a gene: 5. This CDR3 is built from 14 residues.

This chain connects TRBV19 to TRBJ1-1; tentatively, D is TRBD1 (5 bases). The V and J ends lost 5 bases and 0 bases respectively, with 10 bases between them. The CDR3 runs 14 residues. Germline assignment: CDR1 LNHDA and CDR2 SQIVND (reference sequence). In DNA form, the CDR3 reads TGTGCCAGTAGTGTTCGGGGCCTGAACACTGAAGCTTTCTTT. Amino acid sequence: CASSVRGLNTEAFF.

This chain's CDR3 is CASSEGDGWSQFF. CDR3 sequence (DNA): TGTGCCAGCAGCGAGGGGGATGGGTGGTCGCAGTTCTTC. This rearrangement joins TRBV9 to TRBJ2-1, with a possible D match to TRBD1 (6 bases). CDR1 and CDR2 from the germline V gene are SGDLS and YYNGEE. Trimming stripped 3 bases from V and 12 bases from J, with 16 bases between. CDR3 length equals 13 residues.

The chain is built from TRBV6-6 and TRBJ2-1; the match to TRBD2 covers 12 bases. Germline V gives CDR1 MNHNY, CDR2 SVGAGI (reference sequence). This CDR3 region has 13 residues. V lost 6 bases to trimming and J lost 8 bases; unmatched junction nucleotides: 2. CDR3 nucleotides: TGTGCCAGCAGCGGACTAGCGGGGCATGAGCAGTTCTTC. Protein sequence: CASSGLAGHEQFF.

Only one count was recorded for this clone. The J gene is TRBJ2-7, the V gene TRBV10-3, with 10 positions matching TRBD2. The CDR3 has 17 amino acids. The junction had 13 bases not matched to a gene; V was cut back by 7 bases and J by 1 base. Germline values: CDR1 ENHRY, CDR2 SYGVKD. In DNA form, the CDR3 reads TGTGCCATCAAGGCTGGGACTAGCGACGGAGAGTCCTACGAGCAGTACTTC. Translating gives CAIKAGTSDGESYEQYF.

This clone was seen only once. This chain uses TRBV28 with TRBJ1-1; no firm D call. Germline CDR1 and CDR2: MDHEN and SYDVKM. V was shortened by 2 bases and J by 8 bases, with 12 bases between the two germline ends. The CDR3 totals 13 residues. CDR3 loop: CASSLGRAAEAFF. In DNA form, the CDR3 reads TGTGCCAGCAGTTTAGGGCGGGCTGCCGAAGCTTTCTTT.

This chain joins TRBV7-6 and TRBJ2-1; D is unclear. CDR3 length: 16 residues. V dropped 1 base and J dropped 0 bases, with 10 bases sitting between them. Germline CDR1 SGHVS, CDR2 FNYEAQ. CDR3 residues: CASSLGRSSSYNEQFF. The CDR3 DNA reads TGTGCCAGCAGCTTAGGGCGATCAAGCTCCTACAATGAGCAGTTCTTC. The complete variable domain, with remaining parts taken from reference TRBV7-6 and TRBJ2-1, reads GAGVSQSPRYKVTKRGQDVALRCDPISGHVSLYWYRQALGQGPEFLTYFNYEAQQDKSGLPNDRFSAERPEGSISTLTIQRTEQRDSAMYRCASSLGRSSSYNEQFFGPGTRLTVL.

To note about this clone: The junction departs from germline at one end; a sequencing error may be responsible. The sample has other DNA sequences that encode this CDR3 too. The CDR3 sequence is CASSLERRDTEAFF. CDR3 coding DNA: TGTGCCAGCAGCTTAGAACGCAGGGACACTGAGGCTTTCTTT. V and J are TRBV7-2 and TRBJ1-1, with a tentative D call TRBD1 (6 bases). CDR3 length equals 14 residues. Germline CDR1 SGHTA, CDR2 FQGNSA.

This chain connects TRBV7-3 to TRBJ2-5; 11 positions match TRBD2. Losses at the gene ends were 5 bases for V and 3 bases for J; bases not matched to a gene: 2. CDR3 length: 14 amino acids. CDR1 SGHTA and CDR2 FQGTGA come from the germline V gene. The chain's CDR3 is CASSPGLAEETQYF. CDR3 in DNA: TGTGCCAGCAGCCCGGGACTAGCGGAAGAGACCCAGTACTTC.

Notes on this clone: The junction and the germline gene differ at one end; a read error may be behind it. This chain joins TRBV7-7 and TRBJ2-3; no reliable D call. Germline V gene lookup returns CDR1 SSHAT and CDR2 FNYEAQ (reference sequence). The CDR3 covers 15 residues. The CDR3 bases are TGTGCTAGCAGCTTAGCCCCTAGTAGCACAGATACGCAGTATTTT. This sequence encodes CASSLAPSSTDTQYF.

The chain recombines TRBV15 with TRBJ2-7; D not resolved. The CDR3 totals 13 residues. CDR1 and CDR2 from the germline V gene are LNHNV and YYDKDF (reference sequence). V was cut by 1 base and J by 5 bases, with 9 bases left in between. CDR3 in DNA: TGTGCCACCAGCAGAGGTTTGAGCCACGAGCAGTACTTC. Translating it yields CATSRGLSHEQYF.

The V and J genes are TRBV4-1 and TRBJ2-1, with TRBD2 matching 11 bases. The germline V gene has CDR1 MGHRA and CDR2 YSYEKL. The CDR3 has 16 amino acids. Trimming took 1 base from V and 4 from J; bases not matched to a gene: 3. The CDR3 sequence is CASSQAGLAVYNEQFF. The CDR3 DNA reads TGCGCCAGCAGCCAAGCGGGACTAGCGGTATACAATGAGCAGTTCTTC.

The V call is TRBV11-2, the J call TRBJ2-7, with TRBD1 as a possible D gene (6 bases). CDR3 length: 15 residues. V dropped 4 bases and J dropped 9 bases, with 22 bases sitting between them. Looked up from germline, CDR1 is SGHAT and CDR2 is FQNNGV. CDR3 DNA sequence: TGTGCCAGCAGCTGGACAGCGACAGGTTGGGGAACGCAGTACTTC. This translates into CASSWTATGWGTQYF.

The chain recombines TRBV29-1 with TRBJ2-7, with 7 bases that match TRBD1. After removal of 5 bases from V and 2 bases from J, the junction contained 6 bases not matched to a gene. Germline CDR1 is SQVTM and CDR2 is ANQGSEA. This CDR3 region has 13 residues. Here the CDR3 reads CSVYRDSPYEQYF. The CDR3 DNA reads TGCAGCGTTTACCGGGACAGCCCCTACGAGCAGTACTTC.

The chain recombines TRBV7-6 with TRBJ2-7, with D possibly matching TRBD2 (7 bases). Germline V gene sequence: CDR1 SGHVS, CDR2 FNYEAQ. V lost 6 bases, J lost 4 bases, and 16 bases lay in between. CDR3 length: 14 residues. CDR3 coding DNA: TGTGCCAGCAGTCCCGGGGGAGGGGGTTACGAGCAGTACTTC. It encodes CASSPGGGGYEQYF.

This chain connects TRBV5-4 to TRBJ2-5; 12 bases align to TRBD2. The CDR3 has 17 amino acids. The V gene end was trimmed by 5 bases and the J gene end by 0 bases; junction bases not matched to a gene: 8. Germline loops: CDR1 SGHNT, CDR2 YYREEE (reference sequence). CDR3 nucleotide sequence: TGTGCCAGCAGTAAACCCGGGACTAGCGGGTACCAAGAGACCCAGTACTTC. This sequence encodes CASSKPGTSGYQETQYF.

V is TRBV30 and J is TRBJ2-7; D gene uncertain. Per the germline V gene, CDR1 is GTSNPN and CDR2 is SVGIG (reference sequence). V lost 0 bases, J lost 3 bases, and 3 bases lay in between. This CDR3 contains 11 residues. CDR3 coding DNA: TGTGCCTGGAGTGTACTCTACGAGCAGTACTTC. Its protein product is CAWSVLYEQYF.

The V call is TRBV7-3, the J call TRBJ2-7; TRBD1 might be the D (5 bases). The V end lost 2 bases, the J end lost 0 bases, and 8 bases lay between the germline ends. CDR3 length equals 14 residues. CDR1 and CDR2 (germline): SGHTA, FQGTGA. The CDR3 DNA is TGTGCCAGCAGCTTAGGGGCAGCCTCCTACGAGCAGTACTTC. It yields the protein CASSLGAASYEQYF.

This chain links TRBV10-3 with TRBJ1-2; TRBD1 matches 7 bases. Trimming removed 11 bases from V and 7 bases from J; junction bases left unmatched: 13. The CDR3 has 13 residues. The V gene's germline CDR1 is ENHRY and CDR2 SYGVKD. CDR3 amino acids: CASVKGAESGYTF. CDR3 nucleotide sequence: TGTGCCTCAGTTAAGGGGGCAGAGAGTGGCTACACCTTC.

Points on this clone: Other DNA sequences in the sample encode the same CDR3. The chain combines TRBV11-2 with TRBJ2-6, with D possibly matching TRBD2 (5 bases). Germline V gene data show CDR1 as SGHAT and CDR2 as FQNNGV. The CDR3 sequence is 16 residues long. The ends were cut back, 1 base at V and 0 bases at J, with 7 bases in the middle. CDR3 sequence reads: CASSLVRGSGANVLTF. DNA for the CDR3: TGTGCCAGCAGCTTAGTTCGGGGCTCTGGGGCCAACGTCCTGACTTTC.

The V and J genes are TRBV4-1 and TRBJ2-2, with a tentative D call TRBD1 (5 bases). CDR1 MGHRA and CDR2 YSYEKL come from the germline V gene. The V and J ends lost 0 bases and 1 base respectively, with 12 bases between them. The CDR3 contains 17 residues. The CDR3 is CASSQDSPGRNTGELFF. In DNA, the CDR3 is TGCGCCAGCAGCCAAGATAGTCCAGGGCGGAACACCGGGGAGCTGTTTTTT.

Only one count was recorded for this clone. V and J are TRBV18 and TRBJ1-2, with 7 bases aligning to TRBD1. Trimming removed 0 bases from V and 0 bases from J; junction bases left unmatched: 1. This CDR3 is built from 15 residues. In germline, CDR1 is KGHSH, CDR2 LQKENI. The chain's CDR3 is CASSPPTGSNYGYTF. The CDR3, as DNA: TGTGCCAGCTCACCACCGACAGGGTCTAACTATGGCTACACCTTC.